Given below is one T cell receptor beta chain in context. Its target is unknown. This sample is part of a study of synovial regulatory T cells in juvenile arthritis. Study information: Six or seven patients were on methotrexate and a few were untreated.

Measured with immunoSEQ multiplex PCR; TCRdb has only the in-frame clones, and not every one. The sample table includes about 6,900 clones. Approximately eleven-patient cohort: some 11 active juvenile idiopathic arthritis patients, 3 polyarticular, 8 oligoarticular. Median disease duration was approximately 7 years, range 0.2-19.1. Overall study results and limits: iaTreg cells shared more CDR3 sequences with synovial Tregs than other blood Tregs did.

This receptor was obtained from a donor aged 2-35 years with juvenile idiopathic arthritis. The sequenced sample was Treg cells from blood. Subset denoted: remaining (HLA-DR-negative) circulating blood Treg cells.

The chain's CDR3 is CAISLGTSGTAATDTQYF. The chain joins TRBV10-3 to TRBJ2-3; TCRdb reports TRBD2, a call that lacks DNA to check it against. Germline CDR1 reads ENHRY; CDR2 reads SYGVKD. This CDR3 spans 18 amino acids. Only the protein is on record.